This T cell receptor beta chain was identified during a study of blood T cell repertoires in COVID-19. Background on the study: There were acute and convalescent COVID-19 samples, and they came from the United States, Italy and Spain. PBMCs, B-cell-depleted T cells, or T cells were the source of the cDNA or gDNA that made up the material.

The germline gives CDR1 MNHEY, CDR2 SVGAGI. V was cut by 1 base and J by 7 bases, with 11 bases left in between. The length of the CDR3 is 15 residues. Profiled with immunoSEQ multiplex PCR; TCRdb holds only in-frame clones, not every one. The top ten clones hold 8.5% to 12% of a sample with some 120,000 clones, 81% of them seen once. The origin of this receptor is a human donor in a cohort sampled during active COVID-19. This chain joins TRBV6-5 and TRBJ1-6; TRBD1 might be the D (5 bases). Sequenced input: peripheral blood. The CDR3 DNA follows: TGTGCCAGCAGTTACTGGGGGGAGGGGAATTCACCCCTCCACTTT. Its translation is CASSYWGEGNSPLHF.